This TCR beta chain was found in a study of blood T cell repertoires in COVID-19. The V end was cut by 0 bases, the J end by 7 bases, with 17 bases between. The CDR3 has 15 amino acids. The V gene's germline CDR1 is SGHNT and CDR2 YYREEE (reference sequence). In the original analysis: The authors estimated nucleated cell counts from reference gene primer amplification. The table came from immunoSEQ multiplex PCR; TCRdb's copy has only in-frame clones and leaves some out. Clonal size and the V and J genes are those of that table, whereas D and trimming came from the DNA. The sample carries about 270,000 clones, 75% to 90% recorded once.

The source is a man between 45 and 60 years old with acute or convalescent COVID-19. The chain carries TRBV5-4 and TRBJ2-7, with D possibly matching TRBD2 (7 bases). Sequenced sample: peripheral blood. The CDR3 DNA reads TGTGCCAGCAGCTTGGCTGTGGGGGGGCCGGGAGAGCAGTACTTC. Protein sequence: CASSLAVGGPGEQYF.